This is a list of T cell receptor beta chains from one sample in a study of T cell responses to AZD1222 COVID-19 vaccine. Using immunoSEQ multiplex PCR, the repertoire was profiled, and TCRdb retains in-frame clones only, with some absent. The data hold roughly 79,000 clones, with roughly 94% observed a single time. The specimen comprised peripheral blood, sampled on day 0 of MenACWY control vaccination. Receptor source: an adult in good health. Each CDR3 is given with its conserved first and last residue. The order of the fields is CDR3 DNA, CDR3 protein, J gene, V gene, D gene, clone size. The D gene is left open where the match is weak. Clone sizes are given selectively: once, few, many, or a class where the clone is expanded.

cdr3_nt: TGTGCCAGTAGAACAGGGAGCTCTGGAAACACCATATATTTT
cdr3_aa: CASRTGSSGNTIYF
j_call: TRBJ1-3
v_call: TRBV19
d_call: NA
clone_size: NA

cdr3_nt: TGTGCCATAAGCGGGACTTACGAGCAGTACTTC
cdr3_aa: CAISGTYEQYF
j_call: TRBJ2-7
v_call: TRBV10-3
d_call: TRBD2
clone_size: NA

cdr3_nt: TGTGCCAGTAGTATAGATTCCGGGACAGGGGCTGGCAATGAGCAGTTCTTC
cdr3_aa: CASSIDSGTGAGNEQFF
j_call: TRBJ2-1
v_call: TRBV19
d_call: TRBD1
clone_size: NA

cdr3_nt: TGTGCCAGCAGCCTAAGGCACTCCTCTGGAAACACCATATATTTT
cdr3_aa: CASSLRHSSGNTIYF
j_call: TRBJ1-3
v_call: TRBV7-8
d_call: NA
clone_size: NA

cdr3_nt: TGTGCCAGCAGTGAATCAGGGAGTAACACTGAAGCTTTCTTT
cdr3_aa: CASSESGSNTEAFF
j_call: TRBJ1-1
v_call: TRBV25-1
d_call: NA
clone_size: few

cdr3_nt: TGCGCCAGCAGCTTGGCCCTAGCGGGGAGCGAGACCCAGTACTTC
cdr3_aa: CASSLALAGSETQYF
j_call: TRBJ2-5
v_call: TRBV5-1
d_call: TRBD2
clone_size: once

cdr3_nt: TGCGCCAGCAGCCCTTCGGGGGGGCCCTTTCAAAATGAAAAACTGTTTTTT
cdr3_aa: CASSPSGGPFQNEKLFF
j_call: TRBJ1-4
v_call: TRBV5-1
d_call: NA
clone_size: NA

cdr3_nt: TGTGCCAGCAGCTTAGCTTTTGGGGCAGGGCACACCGGGGAGCTGTTTTTT
cdr3_aa: CASSLAFGAGHTGELFF
j_call: TRBJ2-2
v_call: TRBV7-9
d_call: NA
clone_size: NA

cdr3_nt: TGTGCCAGCAGACCCATTCGGGGCATTCAGTACTTC
cdr3_aa: CASRPIRGIQYF
j_call: TRBJ2-4
v_call: TRBV6-5
d_call: NA
clone_size: NA

cdr3_nt: TGTGCCAGCAGCACTCTTAGGGGGGAGTCTGGGGCCAACGTCCTGACTTTC
cdr3_aa: CASSTLRGESGANVLTF
j_call: TRBJ2-6
v_call: TRBV9
d_call: NA
clone_size: NA

cdr3_nt: TGTGCCAGCAGTTTGGAGCTAGCGGGAGATACGCAGTATTTT
cdr3_aa: CASSLELAGDTQYF
j_call: TRBJ2-3
v_call: TRBV27
d_call: TRBD2
clone_size: NA

cdr3_nt: TGTGCCAGCAGAACTCTTTTCGGATCCTACGAGCAGTACTTC
cdr3_aa: CASRTLFGSYEQYF
j_call: TRBJ2-7
v_call: TRBV21-1
d_call: NA
clone_size: NA

cdr3_nt: TGTGCCAGCGCCAGGGACTACACCTACGAGCAGTACTTC
cdr3_aa: CASARDYTYEQYF
j_call: TRBJ2-7
v_call: TRBV27
d_call: TRBD2
clone_size: NA

cdr3_nt: TGTGCCAGCAGTGAAGCTGGGACAGGGTTTAACTATGGCTACACCTTC
cdr3_aa: CASSEAGTGFNYGYTF
j_call: TRBJ1-2
v_call: TRBV6-1
d_call: TRBD1
clone_size: NA

cdr3_nt: TGTGCCAGCAGCGAGACAGCCACTAATGAAAAACTGTTTTTT
cdr3_aa: CASSETATNEKLFF
j_call: TRBJ1-4
v_call: TRBV9
d_call: NA
clone_size: NA

cdr3_nt: TGTGCCAGTAAAAACTACAATGAGCAGTTCTTC
cdr3_aa: CASKNYNEQFF
j_call: TRBJ2-1
v_call: TRBV3-1/TRBV3-2
d_call: NA
clone_size: NA

cdr3_nt: TGTGCCAGCAGTGTCGCAGCTAGCTCCTATAATTCACCCCTCCACTTT
cdr3_aa: CASSVAASSYNSPLHF
j_call: TRBJ1-6
v_call: TRBV2
d_call: NA
clone_size: NA

cdr3_nt: TGTGCCAGCAATCCGCTGAACACTGAAGCTTTCTTT
cdr3_aa: CASNPLNTEAFF
j_call: TRBJ1-1
v_call: TRBV21-1
d_call: NA
clone_size: NA

cdr3_nt: TGTGCCAGCAGTTCTCGTGGGGAGACCCAGTACTTC
cdr3_aa: CASSSRGETQYF
j_call: TRBJ2-5
v_call: TRBV12-3/TRBV12-4
d_call: NA
clone_size: NA

cdr3_nt: TGTGCCAGCAGTGACCTCGGACGAAGTGCCACCGGGGAGCTGTTTTTT
cdr3_aa: CASSDLGRSATGELFF
j_call: TRBJ2-2
v_call: TRBV6-1
d_call: NA
clone_size: few

cdr3_nt: TGTGCCAGCAGTGGAGGGGGTTCCTACAATGAGCAGTTCTTC
cdr3_aa: CASSGGGSYNEQFF
j_call: TRBJ2-1
v_call: TRBV7-9
d_call: NA
clone_size: once

cdr3_nt: TGTGCCAGTAGTACTACGAGGACTAGTGGTAATGAGCAGTTCTTC
cdr3_aa: CASSTTRTSGNEQFF
j_call: TRBJ2-1
v_call: TRBV19
d_call: TRBD2
clone_size: NA

cdr3_nt: TGTGCCAGCAGCTTAGCAGAATCCTACGAGCAGTACTTC
cdr3_aa: CASSLAESYEQYF
j_call: TRBJ2-7
v_call: TRBV7-9
d_call: NA
clone_size: NA

cdr3_nt: TGTGCCACCAGCAGAGACTTGCCGGGACAGGGCTTTCCTGAAAAACTGTTTTTT
cdr3_aa: CATSRDLPGQGFPEKLFF
j_call: TRBJ1-4
v_call: TRBV15
d_call: TRBD1
clone_size: NA

cdr3_nt: TGTGCCAGCAGCTTGCGGGGGGGCCGAACAGATACGCAGTATTTT
cdr3_aa: CASSLRGGRTDTQYF
j_call: TRBJ2-3
v_call: TRBV7-2
d_call: TRBD2
clone_size: NA

cdr3_nt: TGTGCCAGCAGTTTGGGGACTAGCCGCATGCAGTTCTTC
cdr3_aa: CASSLGTSRMQFF
j_call: TRBJ2-1
v_call: TRBV12-3/TRBV12-4
d_call: TRBD2
clone_size: NA

cdr3_nt: TGTGCCAGTAGTCTCCGGGACATGCTATCTGGAAACACCATATATTTT
cdr3_aa: CASSLRDMLSGNTIYF
j_call: TRBJ1-3
v_call: TRBV19
d_call: NA
clone_size: NA

cdr3_nt: TGTGCCAGCAGCTCGGGACTAGCGGACTTCCAAGAGACCCAGTACTTC
cdr3_aa: CASSSGLADFQETQYF
j_call: TRBJ2-5
v_call: TRBV7-9
d_call: TRBD2
clone_size: NA

cdr3_nt: TGTGCCAGCAGCCAAGTGGGGGCCCGGCAAGAGACCCAGTACTTC
cdr3_aa: CASSQVGARQETQYF
j_call: TRBJ2-5
v_call: TRBV3-1/TRBV3-2
d_call: NA
clone_size: NA

cdr3_nt: TGTGCCAGCAGGGGGCAAGGAGAGACCCAGTACTTC
cdr3_aa: CASRGQGETQYF
j_call: TRBJ2-5
v_call: TRBV19
d_call: TRBD1
clone_size: NA

cdr3_nt: TGTGCCAGCAGCTTAACCCGGACCTCTGGAAACACCATATATTTT
cdr3_aa: CASSLTRTSGNTIYF
j_call: TRBJ1-3
v_call: TRBV7-3
d_call: NA
clone_size: NA

cdr3_nt: TGTGCCAGCAGCCAAGATCCGGGGGGGTCCCTCACCAAGAGCACAGATACGCAGTATTTT
cdr3_aa: CASSQDPGGSLTKSTDTQYF
j_call: TRBJ2-3
v_call: TRBV4-2
d_call: TRBD2
clone_size: NA

cdr3_nt: TGCGCCAGCAGTCCAACCCTTTTGAGGACACAGGGGGCGCATAAGATTAATTGGGAGACCCAGTACTTC
cdr3_aa: CASSPTLLRTQGAHKINWETQYF
j_call: TRBJ2-5
v_call: TRBV23-1
d_call: TRBD1
clone_size: NA

cdr3_nt: TGTGCCAGCTCACCACCAACCCAAGGCGAGCAGTACTTC
cdr3_aa: CASSPPTQGEQYF
j_call: TRBJ2-7
v_call: TRBV18
d_call: NA
clone_size: NA

cdr3_nt: TGTGCCAGCTCTATCGGACCTAACTATGGCTACACCTTC
cdr3_aa: CASSIGPNYGYTF
j_call: TRBJ1-2
v_call: TRBV6-5
d_call: NA
clone_size: NA

cdr3_nt: TGTGCCAGTAGTAGGGACAGGGCTTCAACTAATGAAAAACTGTTTTTT
cdr3_aa: CASSRDRASTNEKLFF
j_call: TRBJ1-4
v_call: TRBV19
d_call: TRBD1
clone_size: NA

cdr3_nt: TGTGCCAGCAGTTCGGCAGGGGGACAGCCCCAGCATTTT
cdr3_aa: CASSSAGGQPQHF
j_call: TRBJ1-5
v_call: TRBV6-5
d_call: TRBD1
clone_size: NA

cdr3_nt: TGTGCCAGCAGTATCGTTGTGGGCACCGAGGGCAATCAGCCCCAGCATTTT
cdr3_aa: CASSIVVGTEGNQPQHF
j_call: TRBJ1-5
v_call: TRBV6-2/TRBV6-3
d_call: NA
clone_size: NA

cdr3_nt: TGTGCCAGCAGCTCGTCTGGCGGGAGGACAGATACGCAGTATTTT
cdr3_aa: CASSSSGGRTDTQYF
j_call: TRBJ2-3
v_call: TRBV7-3
d_call: TRBD2
clone_size: few

cdr3_nt: TGTGCCAGCGGTTATCTATCCTACGAGCAGTACTTC
cdr3_aa: CASGYLSYEQYF
j_call: TRBJ2-7
v_call: TRBV3-1/TRBV3-2
d_call: NA
clone_size: NA

cdr3_nt: TGTGCCAGCAGCTTACTAGGGGGCACTGAAGCTTTCTTT
cdr3_aa: CASSLLGGTEAFF
j_call: TRBJ1-1
v_call: TRBV12-3/TRBV12-4
d_call: NA
clone_size: NA

cdr3_nt: TGTGCCAGCAGTGGTAGACAGGGAGGCGAGCAGTACTTC
cdr3_aa: CASSGRQGGEQYF
j_call: TRBJ2-7
v_call: TRBV2
d_call: NA
clone_size: NA

cdr3_nt: TGTGCCAGCAGTTTACACGCCCTCTCTGGGGCCAACGTCCTGACTTTC
cdr3_aa: CASSLHALSGANVLTF
j_call: TRBJ2-6
v_call: TRBV6-5
d_call: NA
clone_size: NA

cdr3_nt: TGTGCCAGCAGCCAAGAGGGCAGCTCTGGAAACACCATATATTTT
cdr3_aa: CASSQEGSSGNTIYF
j_call: TRBJ1-3
v_call: TRBV3-1/TRBV3-2
d_call: NA
clone_size: NA